Presented here are 11 T cell receptor beta chains from one specimen sequenced in a study of blood T cell repertoires in COVID-19. Clones were sequenced by immunoSEQ multiplex PCR, and TCRdb holds only the in-frame ones, with some missing. The data contain around 110,000 clones, approximately 85% of them singletons. The sequenced sample was peripheral blood. The origin of the receptors is a man aged 65 to 79 with acute or convalescent COVID-19.

The CDR3 nucleotides are TGTGCCAGCAGCCAGGGGGGGCGAGATCAGCCCCAGCATTTT. Protein: CASSQGGRDQPQHF. The V call is TRBV4-2, the J call TRBJ1-5; maybe TRBD1 (6 bases). The CDR3 is 14 residues long. CDR1 and CDR2 from the germline V gene are LGHNA and YNFKEQ. The V and J ends lost 3 bases and 5 bases respectively, with 11 bases between them.

The chain has TRBV5-6 and TRBJ1-2; D uncertain. Germline V lookup: CDR1 SGHDT, CDR2 YYEEEE. V was cut by 2 bases and J by 4 bases, with 15 bases left in between. The CDR3 spans 15 residues. The DNA for the CDR3 is TGTGCCAGCAGCTTTTCCGGGAGTCCGGGCTATGGCTACACCTTC. Amino acid sequence: CASSFSGSPGYGYTF.

The chain carries TRBV5-1 and TRBJ2-3; a weak D match, TRBD2 (5 bases). CDR1 and CDR2 from the germline V gene are SGHRS and YFSETQ. Trimming stripped 0 bases from V and 2 bases from J, with 13 bases between. The CDR3 consists of 16 residues. The CDR3 sequence is CASSLASSYYTDTQYF. In DNA form, the CDR3 reads TGCGCCAGCAGCTTGGCATCTAGCTACTACACAGATACGCAGTATTTT.

J is TRBJ2-3 and V is TRBV5-4; 11 bases are a match to TRBD2. The germline V gene has CDR1 SGHNT and CDR2 YYREEE (reference sequence). The V and J ends lost 0 bases and 1 base, in that order; junction bases with no gene match: 1. This CDR3 region has 16 residues. CDR3 in amino acids: CASSLELAGGTDTQYF. For the CDR3, the DNA is TGTGCCAGCAGCTTGGAACTAGCGGGGGGCACAGATACGCAGTATTTT.

The chain joins TRBV18 to TRBJ2-2, with TRBD1 as a possible D gene (5 bases). V lost 3 bases and J lost 6, with 8 bases in between. CDR3 length equals 13 residues. Per the germline V gene, CDR1 is KGHSH and CDR2 is LQKENI. The CDR3 loop is CASSPGAPGELFF. The CDR3 DNA follows: TGTGCCAGCTCACCTGGGGCCCCCGGGGAGCTGTTTTTT.

The chain uses TRBV6-5 and TRBJ2-2; 9 bases are shared with TRBD1. CDR1 MNHEY and CDR2 SVGAGI come from the germline V gene. J gave up 5 bases and V 7 bases, and 8 bases lay outside the gene matches. The CDR3 is 15 amino acids. As DNA, the CDR3 is TGTGCCAGCATCGGACAGGGACAGGGTACCGGGGAGCTGTTTTTT. Its protein product is CASIGQGQGTGELFF.

The chain joins TRBV3-1 (or the pseudogene TRBV3-2) to TRBJ1-6; no clear D. Germline V CDR1 and CDR2: LGHDT, YNNKEL (reference sequence). Trimming removed 5 bases from V and 7 bases from J, with 6 bases in between. The CDR3 runs to 12 residues. The CDR3 loop reads CASSYQNSPLHF. The CDR3, as DNA: TGTGCCAGCAGCTATCAGAATTCACCCCTCCACTTT.

V gene TRBV18 combines with J gene TRBJ1-5, with 7 bases fitting TRBD1. J gave up 5 bases and V 6 bases, and 10 bases lay outside the gene matches. Germline values: CDR1 KGHSH, CDR2 LQKENI. CDR3 length: 15 residues. CDR3 amino acids: CASSRDRASYQPQHF. Here the CDR3 DNA reads TGTGCCAGCTCCCGCGACAGGGCCTCCTATCAGCCCCAGCATTTT.

The rearrangement joins TRBV5-4 to TRBJ2-5, with TRBD2 as a possible D gene (5 bases). CDR3 size: 14 residues. The germline CDR1 and CDR2 sequences are SGHNT and YYREEE (reference sequence). V was pared by 0 bases and J by 4 bases, with 10 bases between. CDR3 residues: CASSLGGRTETQYF. The CDR3 coding sequence is TGTGCCAGCAGCTTGGGAGGGCGAACAGAGACCCAGTACTTC.

This sequence joins TRBV29-1 and TRBJ2-3, with TRBD2 matching over 10 bases. The CDR3 spans 15 residues. Trimming at V came to 4 bases and at J to 5 bases, leaving 9 bases not matched to a gene. Per germline, CDR1 SQVTM and CDR2 ANQGSEA. The CDR3 is CSVGGSGGVIDTQYF. In DNA, the CDR3 is TGCAGCGTTGGCGGGAGCGGGGGGGTGATAGATACGCAGTATTTT.

This clone was seen a handful of times. V and J are TRBV14 and TRBJ2-7; unclear D gene. V lost 4 bases to trimming and J lost 2 bases, with 6 bases between them. This CDR3 comprises 12 residues. CDR1 and CDR2 (germline): SGHDN, FVKESK. The CDR3 DNA reads TGTGCCAGCAGCCCCAGGCCCTACGAGCAGTACTTC. This sequence encodes CASSPRPYEQYF.